Shown below are 21 T cell receptor beta chains from a single sample sequenced in a study of T cell clonality in common variable immunodeficiency (dated by TCRdb to 2013 to 2016). The receptor library was made with the immunoSEQ multiplex PCR assay. Here the immuneACCESS table is served through TCRdb, limited to in-frame sequences with V and J called. Missing clones are a known gap in these copies; in checked studies unresolved V genes cover under half, and the rest lacks a known reason. The sample has approximately 5,700 clones on record, with no singletons. The ten largest clones represent around 14% of the sample. Their antigen targets remain unknown. Overall study results and their limits: Fewer deletions and N-nucleotide insertions were reportedly observed in CVID TCRbeta sequences, and highly modified clones with 13 or more V deletions were reportedly absent from CVID TCRbeta sequences.

Specimen: peripheral blood mononuclear cells. The receptors originated from a human donor with common variable immunodeficiency.

This clone was observed many times. The read stops 3 residues short of the end of the CDR3; the missing end is completed from the germline J gene. The V gene is TRBV20-1, the J gene TRBJ2-2, with 7 bases lining up with TRBD1. With 4 bases clipped from V and 4 bases from J, the junction kept 9 bases outside the gene matches. This CDR3 has 15 amino acids. Germline values: CDR1 DFQATT, CDR2 SNEGSKA (reference sequence). The sequenced CDR3 bases are TGCAGTGCTACCGACAGGGCGGCTAGCACCGGGGAG. The encoded protein is CSATDRAASTGE. In full, the CDR3 is CSATDRAASTGELFF.

This clone occurred many times. The read stops 3 residues short of the end of the CDR3; the missing end is completed from the germline J gene. The V and J genes are TRBV28 and TRBJ2-5; D is uncertain. Between the trimmed V and J ends, which lost 4 bases and 4 bases, there was a span of 7 bases. This CDR3 is built from 12 residues. CDR1 MDHEN and CDR2 SYDVKM come from the germline V gene. The CDR3 DNA, read in part, is TGTGCCAGCAGTTCGGTCCTAGAGACC. It translates to CASSSVLET. The entire CDR3 protein is CASSSVLETQYF.

As to this clone: The missing CDR3 end, 3 residues past where the read stops, is filled in from the germline J gene. The chain recombines TRBV18 with TRBJ1-2, with 7 bases matching TRBD1. CDR3 length: 15 residues. V was pared by 3 bases and J by 1 base, with 5 bases of the junction left unmatched. Germline assignment: CDR1 KGHSH and CDR2 LQKENI. The CDR3 region is CASSPRTGFNYGYTF. CDR3 bases read: TGTGCCAGCTCACCGCGGACAGGCTTTAACTATGGC.

The CDR3 DNA, read in part, is TGTGCCAGCAGTTACCCCGGGTGGGGGGCAGATACG. This translates into CASSYPGWGADT. The CDR3 in full is CASSYPGWGADTQYF. This rearrangement joins TRBV6-2 or TRBV6-3 to TRBJ2-3, with a weak D call TRBD2 (6 bases). The CDR3 goes on 3 residues after the read ends, and that part is filled in from the germline J gene. The CDR3 has 15 residues. The germline CDR1 and CDR2 sequences are MNHEY and SVGEGT. V lost 2 bases to trimming and J lost 4 bases, with 13 bases between them.

This clone was counted at least ten times. The read halts 3 residues ahead of the CDR3 end, with the missing end drawn from the germline J gene. The gene calls are TRBV7-9 and TRBJ2-1, with 8 bases fitting TRBD1. Unmatched junction bases numbered 10, after V lost 5 bases and J lost 7 bases. The germline CDR1 and CDR2 sequences are SEHNR and FQNEAQ (reference sequence). The CDR3 covers 15 residues. The CDR3 loop is CASSLGTGPRNEQFF. Incomplete CDR3 DNA: TGTGCCAGCAGCCTCGGGACAGGTCCAAGGAATGAG.

With respect to this clone: The CDR3 is cut off 3 residues early in the read; its end comes from the germline J gene. V is TRBV7-9 and J is TRBJ2-7, with D possibly TRBD1 on 6 matching bases. The CDR3 runs to 15 residues. Germline V lookup: CDR1 SEHNR, CDR2 FQNEAQ (reference sequence). V was clipped by 3 bases and J by 2 bases, with 14 bases between them. CDR3 protein: CASSFSGTPTYEQYF. The part of the CDR3 DNA that was read is TGTGCCAGCAGCTTCTCCGGGACACCGACCTACGAG.

Judged by abundance, this clone is medium-sized (0.01 to 0.1%). From the germline J gene comes the end of the CDR3, since the read stops 3 residues before it. The gene calls are TRBV3-1 (or the pseudogene TRBV3-2) and TRBJ2-3; no firm D call. The CDR3 spans 15 residues. V was shortened by 0 bases and J by 1 base, with 8 bases between the two germline ends. CDR1 is LGHDT, CDR2 YNNKEL, per germline (reference sequence). The chain's CDR3 is CASSQDGTGTDTQYF. CDR3 DNA (partial): TGTGCCAGCAGCCAAGATGGTACAGGCACAGATACG.

This clone came up a few times. The CDR3 DNA, read in part, is TGTGCCAGCAGCTTACCCGGACAGGGACGATCCGAG. This encodes CASSLPGQGRSE. The whole CDR3 reads CASSLPGQGRSEQYF. V usage is TRBV7-2 and J usage is TRBJ2-7; TRBD1 aligns across 8 bases. The CDR3 goes on 3 residues after the read ends, and that part is filled in from the germline J gene. This CDR3 is 15 amino acids long. The V segment lost 2 bases and the J segment 6 bases; nucleotides outside the gene matches: 9. Germline V gives CDR1 SGHTA, CDR2 FQGNSA. The whole variable domain, filled in from reference TRBV7-2 and TRBJ2-7, reads GAGVSQSPSNKVTEKGKDVELRCDPISGHTALYWYRQSLGQGLEFLIYFQGNSAPDKSGLPSDRFSAERTGGSVSTLTIQRTQQEDSAVYLCASSLPGQGRSEQYFGPGTRLTVT.

Turning to this clone: The read falls 3 residues short of the CDR3 end, and the missing part is taken from the germline J gene. The chain is built from TRBV18 and TRBJ1-1, with D perhaps TRBD1 (6 bases). The CDR3 sequence is 12 residues long. The V end lost 4 bases, the J end lost 3 bases, and 6 bases lay between the germline ends. Germline CDR1 and CDR2: KGHSH and LQKENI. The CDR3 region is CASSQGDTEAFF. The sequenced part of the CDR3 DNA is TGTGCCAGCTCACAGGGGGACACTGAA.

Note on this clone: The read ends 3 residues before the CDR3 terminus; that terminus is restored from the germline J gene. This chain connects TRBV19 to TRBJ2-3; the match to TRBD2 covers 9 bases. The CDR3 totals 19 residues. After removal of 5 bases from V and 4 bases from J, the junction contained 19 bases not matched to a gene. The germline V gene encodes CDR1 LNHDA and CDR2 SQIVND (reference sequence). CDR3 bases read: TGTGCCAGTAGTCGCCCGGGGCTAGCGGGAATTGGAGGGCCAGATACG. It codes for CASSRPGLAGIGGPDT. Given in full, the CDR3 is CASSRPGLAGIGGPDTQYF.

Details on this clone: The observed sequence ends 3 residues before the CDR3 terminus, with the missing tail filled in from the germline J gene. The rearrangement uses TRBV6-2 or TRBV6-3 and TRBJ2-7; 9 bases fit TRBD1. The CDR3 has 14 residues. The junction had 9 bases not matched to a gene; V was cut back by 8 bases and J by 4 bases. Germline-derived CDR1 and CDR2 are MNHEY and SVGEGT. CDR3 bases read: TGTGCCAGCTACGACAGGGGGGACACTTACGAG. Its protein product is CASYDRGDTYE. The complete CDR3 sequence is CASYDRGDTYEQYF.

By frequency in the sample, this clone is medium-sized (0.01 to 0.1%). Coverage ceases 3 residues before the CDR3 finishes, and the germline J gene fills in the end. The chain has TRBV6-4 and TRBJ1-3; 8 nucleotides line up with TRBD1. J gave up 0 bases and V 2 bases, and 6 bases lay outside the gene matches. The CDR3 is 17 residues long. Germline lookup yields CDR1 MRHNA and CDR2 SNTAGT. CDR3 residues: CASSDAPGQVSGNTIYF. The sequenced CDR3 bases are TGTGCCAGCAGTGACGCCCCGGGACAGGTCTCTGGAAACACC.

On this clone itself: The CDR3 end is not reached by the read, which stops 3 residues before it; the germline J gene fills it in. The chain combines TRBV18 with TRBJ2-7, with D unclear. The V end lost 3 bases, the J end lost 4 bases, and 16 bases lay between the germline ends. The germline V gene encodes CDR1 KGHSH and CDR2 LQKENI. The CDR3 spans 15 residues. The CDR3: CASSPFGKGGYEQYF. CDR3 DNA, as far as it was read: TGTGCCAGCTCACCGTTTGGCAAGGGTGGTTACGAG. Looking up the rest from reference TRBV18 and TRBJ2-7 gives the full variable domain: NAGVMQNPRHLVRRRGQEARLRCSPMKGHSHVYWYRQLPEEGLKFMVYLQKENIIDESGMPKERFSAEFPKEGPSILRIQQVVRGDSAAYFCASSPFGKGGYEQYFGPGTRLTVT.

This clone occurred many times. The read finishes 3 residues shy of the CDR3 end, and the germline J gene is used to complete it. The V call is TRBV10-1, the J call TRBJ2-3, with 10 nucleotides matching TRBD1. Looked up from germline, CDR1 is WNHNN and CDR2 is SYGVQD (reference sequence). CDR3 length equals 19 residues. V lost 7 bases to trimming and J lost 0 bases; unmatched junction nucleotides: 16. Partial CDR3 DNA: TGCGCCAGCACCGACAGGGGGCCAGTCCTAATTACTAGCACAGATACG. It is translated as CASTDRGPVLITSTDT. The entire CDR3 sequence reads CASTDRGPVLITSTDTQYF.

This clone is medium-sized by share. The part of the CDR3 DNA that was read is TGCAGCGTGAGGACAGGGCGAAATGAAAAA. Its protein product is CSVRTGRNEK. The whole CDR3 reads CSVRTGRNEKLFF. V usage is TRBV29-1 and J usage is TRBJ1-4; 8 bases map to TRBD1. The read ends 3 residues shy of where the CDR3 ends; the end is completed using the germline J gene. CDR1 is SQVTM, CDR2 ANQGSEA, per germline. This CDR3 region has 13 residues. Losses at the gene ends were 6 bases for V and 5 bases for J; bases not matched to a gene: 5. The full variable domain, with the rest looked up from reference TRBV29-1 and TRBJ1-4, is SAVISQKPSRDICQRGTSLTIQCQVDSQVTMMFWYRQQPGQSLTLIATANQGSEATYESGFVIDKFPISRPNLTFSTLTVSNMSPEDSSIYLCSVRTGRNEKLFFGSGTQLSVL.

There are a few counts of this clone. The sequence runs out 3 residues before the end of the CDR3; the remainder is reconstructed from the germline J gene. The gene calls are TRBV18 and TRBJ1-2; maybe TRBD1 (6 bases). Germline V lookup: CDR1 KGHSH, CDR2 LQKENI. This CDR3 spans 13 amino acids. The germline V and J ends were trimmed by 1 base and 4 bases, with 7 bases remaining between them. The CDR3: CASSPHRVYGYTF. The sequenced CDR3 bases are TGTGCCAGCTCACCACACAGGGTCTATGGC.

Notes on this clone: The CDR3 end lies 3 residues beyond the end of the read and is filled in from the germline J gene. The chain joins TRBV6-2 or TRBV6-3 to TRBJ2-3, with D hard to call. V lost 2 bases to trimming and J lost 4 bases, with 10 bases between them. The CDR3 consists of 14 residues. CDR1 MNHEY and CDR2 SVGEGT come from the germline V gene. CDR3 protein: CASSYEGISDTQYF. Incomplete CDR3 DNA: TGTGCCAGCAGTTACGAAGGCATTTCAGATACG.

Points on this clone: The sequenced fragment ends 3 residues before the CDR3 boundary, so the rest is inferred from the germline J gene. V gene TRBV2 combines with J gene TRBJ2-7; 10 bases match TRBD1. The V segment lost 4 bases and the J segment 5 bases; nucleotides outside the gene matches: 8. This CDR3 is 15 amino acids long. Germline CDR1 reads SNHLY; CDR2 reads FYNNEI. The CDR3 DNA, read in part, is TGTGCCAGCAGTGGGGGGGACAGGGGAGTCCACGAG. It codes for CASSGGDRGVHE. The whole CDR3 is CASSGGDRGVHEQYF.

To note about this clone: The CDR3 extends 3 residues past the end of the read, so its final part is completed from the germline J gene. The rearrangement links TRBV7-2 to TRBJ2-7; a possible D gene is TRBD2 (6 bases). Germline CDR1 SGHTA, CDR2 FQGNSA. The ends were cut back, 4 bases at V and 2 bases at J, with 12 bases in the middle. The CDR3 extends over 14 amino acids. The CDR3 DNA, read in part, is TGTGCCAGCAGCTATAGCGGAGTTACCTACGAG. This encodes CASSYSGVTYE. The full CDR3 reads CASSYSGVTYEQYF.

This clone has only a few counts. CDR3 residues: CASSVDTGTGELFF. Partial CDR3 DNA: TGTGCCAGCAGCGTTGACACGGGGACCGGGGAG. This rearrangement joins TRBV7-6 to TRBJ2-2; possibly TRBD2 for D (5 bases). The CDR3 extends 3 residues past the end of the read, so its final part is completed from the germline J gene. This CDR3 has 14 amino acids. The V and J ends lost 5 bases and 5 bases respectively, with 12 bases between them. Germline V gene lookup returns CDR1 SGHVS and CDR2 FNYEAQ. The full variable domain, in which reference TRBV7-6 and TRBJ2-2 provide the parts outside the CDR3, is GAGVSQSPRYKVTKRGQDVALRCDPISGHVSLYWYRQALGQGPEFLTYFNYEAQQDKSGLPNDRFSAERPEGSISTLTIQRTEQRDSAMYRCASSVDTGTGELFFGEGSRLTVL.

About this clone: Other DNA sequences in this specimen translate into the identical CDR3. CDR3 bases read: TGTGCCAGCTCACCAAGGGGGCGGGACAGGGGG. This translates into CASSPRGRDRG. In full, the CDR3 is CASSPRGRDRGLFF. This chain links TRBV18 with TRBJ2-2, with 10 bases matching TRBD1. The read gets to within 3 residues of the CDR3 end, and the germline J gene fills in the rest. Per germline, CDR1 KGHSH and CDR2 LQKENI. CDR3 size: 14 residues.